Presented here are 13 T cell receptor beta chains from one specimen sequenced in a study of cytomegalovirus exposure and HLA in healthy donors. This PCR relied on a set of 60 Vbeta primers and 13 Jbeta primers. The protocol was immunoSEQ multiplex PCR, while the TCRdb copy is restricted to in-frame clones and leaves out a portion. The data show about 150,000 clones, roughly 80% seen once. The sample was PBMCs. The receptor set was obtained from a man aged 25-45 years in good health and CMV-seropositive.

This clone was picked up one time. This chain connects TRBV2 to TRBJ2-7; 8 bases map to TRBD2. This CDR3 spans 13 amino acids. In germline, CDR1 is SNHLY, CDR2 FYNNEI. With V trimmed by 10 bases and J by 4 bases, 9 bases remained unmatched. The DNA of the CDR3 is TGTGCCATCTATAGCGGGATCGGGTACGAGCAGTACTTC. Its translation is CAIYSGIGYEQYF.

This chain connects TRBV7-9 to TRBJ1-2; 10 positions match TRBD1. Germline loops: CDR1 SEHNR, CDR2 FQNEAQ (reference sequence). The CDR3 totals 17 residues. With V trimmed by 5 bases and J by 4 bases, 13 bases remained unmatched. The CDR3 nucleotides are TGTGCCAGCAGCCGAGCCGGGACAGGGGAGAAAGGCTATGGCTACACCTTC. It yields the protein CASSRAGTGEKGYGYTF.

This chain joins TRBV2 and TRBJ1-4; D not certain. In germline, CDR1 is SNHLY, CDR2 FYNNEI. Trimming removed 6 bases from V and 0 bases from J, with 11 bases in between. The CDR3 has 15 amino acids. The CDR3 DNA is TGTGCCAGCAGGATTTACAGAGCAACTAATGAAAAACTGTTTTTT. Its translation: CASRIYRATNEKLFF.

The chain links TRBV6-1 to TRBJ1-5; D is unclear. Trimming cost V 6 bases and J 3 bases, with 9 bases left between them. The CDR3 is 13 amino acids. Germline loops: CDR1 MNHNS, CDR2 SASEGT. The DNA for the CDR3 is TGTGCCAGCAGGGCGGGGTTCAATCAGCCCCAGCATTTT. Its protein is CASRAGFNQPQHF.

The chain has TRBV7-9 and TRBJ2-7; 8 bases are a match to TRBD1. The CDR3 has 15 amino acids. The germline CDR1 and CDR2 sequences are SEHNR and FQNEAQ (reference sequence). V lost 4 bases, J lost 3 bases, and 8 bases stayed unmatched. Here the CDR3 reads CASSYTTGVSYEQYF. Here the CDR3 DNA reads TGTGCCAGCAGCTATACGACAGGGGTCAGCTACGAGCAGTACTTC.

As concerns this clone: Other nucleotide sequences from this sample produce the same CDR3. The J gene is TRBJ2-7, the V gene TRBV5-1; 11 bases align to TRBD2. Losses at the gene ends were 1 base for V and 7 bases for J; bases not matched to a gene: 4. The CDR3 covers 14 residues. Germline V CDR1 and CDR2: SGHRS, YFSETQ. In DNA form, the CDR3 reads TGCGCCAGCAGCTTGCAACTAGCGGGAGATGAGCAGTACTTC. It specifies CASSLQLAGDEQYF.

The rearrangement joins TRBV18 to TRBJ2-2, with 9 bases fitting TRBD1. After removal of 4 bases from V and 5 bases from J, the junction contained 8 bases not matched to a gene. This CDR3 has 16 residues. CDR1 and CDR2 from the germline V gene are KGHSH and LQKENI. The CDR3 coding sequence is TGTGCCAGCTCACGCTTGGACAGGGGTAATACCGGGGAGCTGTTTTTT. This encodes CASSRLDRGNTGELFF. The full variable domain, completed using reference TRBV18 and TRBJ2-2, is NAGVMQNPRHLVRRRGQEARLRCSPMKGHSHVYWYRQLPEEGLKFMVYLQKENIIDESGMPKERFSAEFPKEGPSILRIQQVVRGDSAAYFCASSRLDRGNTGELFFGEGSRLTVL.

This chain joins TRBV2 and TRBJ2-5; a possible D gene is TRBD1 (6 bases). Trimming shortened V by 10 bases and J by 2 bases, and 17 bases separated the two germline ends. The V gene's germline CDR1 is SNHLY and CDR2 FYNNEI. The CDR3 is 14 amino acids. CDR3 protein: CATTGRTEQETQYF. For the CDR3, the DNA is TGTGCCACCACCGGGCGGACAGAGCAAGAGACCCAGTACTTC.

This chain uses TRBV18 with TRBJ2-7; 9 positions match TRBD1. The length of the CDR3 is 15 residues. The junction had 6 bases not matched to a gene; V was cut back by 3 bases and J by 3 bases. CDR1 KGHSH and CDR2 LQKENI come from the germline V gene. The CDR3 loop reads CASSPNTGGGYEQYF. CDR3 nucleotides: TGTGCCAGCTCACCCAATACAGGGGGCGGCTACGAGCAGTACTTC.

In DNA, the CDR3 is TGCGCCAGCAGCCCAGGGACTAGCGGGGGCGGGGAGCAGTTCTTC. Translating it yields CASSPGTSGGGEQFF. This chain connects TRBV5-1 to TRBJ2-1, with 14 bases lining up with TRBD2. The CDR3 totals 15 residues. Unmatched junction bases numbered 7, after V lost 4 bases and J lost 10 bases. Germline-derived CDR1 and CDR2 are SGHRS and YFSETQ.

The chain couples TRBV20-1 to TRBJ2-5; D is perhaps TRBD2 (5 bases). There are 10 residues in the CDR3. CDR1 and CDR2 (germline): DFQATT, SNEGSKA (reference sequence). Trimming cost V 6 bases and J 7 bases, with 9 bases left between them. CDR3 loop: CSASEATQYF. CDR3 in DNA: TGCAGTGCATCGGAGGCGACCCAGTACTTC.

This clone was recorded once. The chain joins TRBV7-9 to TRBJ2-7; the D gene is possibly TRBD2 (5 bases). The CDR3 sequence is 14 residues long. Trimming removed 5 bases from V and 5 bases from J, with 16 bases in between. Looked up from germline, CDR1 is SEHNR and CDR2 is FQNEAQ (reference sequence). CDR3 residues: CASSLGLLIHEQYF. DNA of the CDR3: TGTGCCAGCAGCCTCGGACTCCTAATCCACGAGCAGTACTTC. Filled out from reference TRBV7-9 and TRBJ2-7, the complete variable domain reads DTGVSQNPRHKITKRGQNVTFRCDPISEHNRLYWYRQTLGQGPEFLTYFQNEAQLEKSRLLSDRFSAERPKGSFSTLEIQRTEQGDSAMYLCASSLGLLIHEQYFGPGTRLTVT.

The chain couples TRBV5-6 to TRBJ2-5; TRBD1 is a possible D gene (6 bases). The CDR3 has 15 amino acids. CDR1 is SGHDT and CDR2 is YYEEEE in the germline V gene. V was trimmed by 2 bases and J by 3 bases, leaving 14 bases between them. CDR3 DNA: TGTGCCAGCAGCTTTAACTGGGGGCTCGAAGAGACCCAGTACTTC. Its translation is CASSFNWGLEETQYF.